This T cell receptor beta chain originates from a study of T cell responses to AZD1222 COVID-19 vaccine (dated by TCRdb to about 2021). Context from the whole study: A total of 233 trial participants underwent TCR sequencing, of whom 200 to 220 had received two doses of AZD1222 and some 25 had received two doses of the MenACWY control vaccine. Trial participants were enrolled into age subgroups of 18-55, 56-69 and 70-plus years, which contained 148, 28 and 57 TCR-sequenced participants, respectively.

The CDR3 measures 15 amino acids from cysteine to phenylalanine. The entry retains the CDR3 DNA only, 45 bases that are in frame from base 1. Germline trimming amounts to 5 bases on V and 4 bases on J, with 10 as the count of junction bases outside the gene matches. CDR1 and CDR2 (SEHNR, FQNEAQ) derive from the germline V gene (reference sequence). General findings and caveats noted by the study authors: CD4 TCRs associated with the vaccine covered the entire spike protein, and the dominant responses were in regions 160-218 and 743-854. Conclusions about previously exposed vaccinees are limited because only a handful of AZD1222 recipients were SARS-CoV-2 seropositive at baseline. Nearly half of unique spike-specific TCRs reportedly recognized epitopes outside regions mutated in the B.1.351 and B.1.1.7 variants. Because no samples from the day 14 peak response were available, repertoires could be characterized only after the peak T cell response. Participants were mostly white British and included more females than males, and it was suggested by the authors that clonal diversity may have been underestimated. After two AZD1222 doses, spike-specific TCR breadth and depth were significantly higher than at day 0 and than in MenACWY recipients. In the small 56-69-year group, the increase in depth fell short of significance, most likely because of low power.

The CDR3 regions of human TCRbeta chains were analyzed by immunosequencing. Per the authors' processing: TCRs in the repertoires were compared against a reference library of SARS-CoV-2-specific TCRs that had been generated with the MIRA antigen-specificity platform. Breadth was defined as the fraction of unique TCRs that were SARS-CoV-2-associated. Depth was defined as the fraction of total T cells that were SARS-CoV-2-associated. Using the MIRA data, each spike-specific TCR was mapped to the spike region that the TCR reacts to and placed in a CD4 or CD8 class. Log10-transformed breadth and depth values were compared by one-way ANOVA with Sidak's multiple comparisons tests. The source is immuneACCESS, and TCRdb retained only in-frame sequences with V and J called. Part of the clones is not carried over; for the studies checked, unresolved V genes explain less than half of this, and the remainder is unexplained. Clonal size and the V and J genes are those of that table, whereas D and trimming came from the DNA. Within this sample are 90,000 to 150,000 clones, with 92% of them counted one time only. About 8% of the sample rests with the top ten.

In the case of this clone: Its antigen is unknown. Nothing much larger sits one base from this clone, and base qualities are not available.

The meaning of the sample's time point label: about 28 days (+/-7) after the second vaccine dose. AZD1222 recipients whose second dose came at about 4 weeks and those whose second dose came at about 12 weeks were combined into one group, since spike-specific TCR depth and breadth did not differ between the two schedules. Vaccinee samples came from UK trials COV001 and COV002, including a single-blind randomized controlled phase 2/3 trial of AZD1222 (ChAdOx1 nCoV-19) in healthy adults. Trial participant PBMC samples were collected at day 0 and day 28 after the second dose for TCRbeta chain sequencing.

The clonotype comes from an adult who received the AZD1222 COVID-19 vaccine. The sequence joins TRBV7-9 to TRBJ1-1; 7 bases in the junction line up with TRBD1. The specimen was peripheral blood, collected 28 days after the second AZD1222 dose. The nucleotide sequence is TGTGCCAGCAGCGAACAGGGGAGGGGCGGCACTGAAGCTTTCTTT. Its amino acids are CASSEQGRGGTEAFF. Where the CDR3 stops, the reference TRBV7-9 and TRBJ1-1 genes take over; the full variable domain is DTGVSQNPRHKITKRGQNVTFRCDPISEHNRLYWYRQTLGQGPEFLTYFQNEAQLEKSRLLSDRFSAERPKGSFSTLEIQRTEQGDSAMYLCASSEQGRGGTEAFFGQGTRLTVV.